This T cell receptor beta chain was profiled in a study of T cells in Graves' hyperthyroidism and ophthalmopathy. Across the study: The authors collected peripheral blood at initial diagnosis, before any treatment.

This CDR3 spans 14 amino acids. Germline V lookup: CDR1 SGHTA, CDR2 FQGNSA. Findings of the study overall: Model output signaled ophthalmopathy a median approximately 6 months ahead of onset.

Amplified TCR beta CDR3 regions derived from RNA transcripts. With the HTBI primer set, the TCR CDR3 went through a first round of RT-PCR. TCRdb passed the multiplex PCR reads through MiXCR, listing each CDR3 protein once. This table holds around 300,000 distinct CDR3 sequences, roughly an eighth found once. Points on this clonotype: Its antigen is currently unknown. An end of the junction differs from the germline gene, which may be a read error.

Under 3 months was the duration of disease in ophthalmopathy patients, who also had a Clinical Activity Score of at least 3 and a NOSPECS grade of at least 4. This TCR was sampled from a woman between 40 and 50 years old with Graves' ophthalmopathy. Sequenced: blood. The chain carries TRBV7-2 and TRBJ2-6; tentative D call: TRBD1 (5 bases). CDR3 sequence reads: CASSHSSGANVMTF. The DNA of the CDR3 is TGTGCCAGCAGCCACTCATCTGGGGCCAACGTCATGACTTTC. Filled out from reference TRBV7-2 and TRBJ2-6, the complete variable domain reads GAGVSQSPSNKVTEKGKDVELRCDPISGHTALYWYRQSLGQGLEFLIYFQGNSAPDKSGLPSDRFSAERTGGSVSTLTIQRTQQEDSAVYLCASSHSSGANVMTFGAGSRLTVL.